This T cell receptor beta chain was recovered during a study of shared clonotypes between healthy human individuals. Across the whole study: Those who served as donors were a couple of women and a few men between the ages of 18 and 49. Per donor, CD8 memory used one plate, CD8 naive used two, CD4 memory used three and CD4 naive used three. Regarding the study as a whole: When compared with the clonotypes that were shared by all four sorted-subset donors, the non-shared clonotypes turned out to have lower generation probabilities. Naive subsets typically showed greater estimated richness than memory subsets.

This CDR3 spans 16 amino acids. Trimming shortened V by 4 bases and J by 1 base, and 14 bases separated the two germline ends. The germline V gene encodes CDR1 MNHNS and CDR2 SASEGT. This clone was observed a few times. Its matching antigen is unknown. Only in-frame clones appear in the TCRdb table, and some are missing; sequencing was by immunoSEQ multiplex PCR. The sample lists about 1 million clones; about 74% were seen once. This chain connects TRBV6-1 to TRBJ1-5; D not resolved. This TCR came from a man aged 18 to 35 in good health. What was sequenced was memory CD4+ T cells sorted from blood. Subset defined: CD45RA-negative fraction. CDR3 nucleotide sequence: TGTGCCAGCAGTGCCTCATCTTGGGGAAGCAATCAGCCCCAGCATTTT. Protein: CASSASSWGSNQPQHF.